Presented here are 10 T cell receptor beta chains from one specimen sequenced in a study of blood T cell repertoires in COVID-19. This table comes from immunoSEQ multiplex PCR, and its TCRdb copy is limited to in-frame clones, with some not included. The sample lists approximately 79,000 clones, roughly 80% occurring once. Sequenced sample: peripheral blood. The receptor source for this set is a man in his forties or fifties with COVID-19, enrolled during active disease.

V and J are TRBV27 and TRBJ2-7, with TRBD1 identical over 11 bases. The CDR3 totals 14 residues. J lost 4 bases, V lost 3 bases, and 2 bases had no gene match. CDR1 is MNHEY, CDR2 SMNVEV, per germline (reference sequence). CDR3 in DNA: TGTGCCAGCAGTTTCCGGGACAGGGGGTACGAGCAGTACTTC. Translated: CASSFRDRGYEQYF.

As concerns this clone: At one end the junction does not follow the germline gene, possibly because of a read error. The rearrangement links TRBV25-1 to TRBJ2-5; D possibly corresponds to TRBD1 (5 bases). This CDR3 has 15 residues. Per the germline V gene, CDR1 is MGHDK and CDR2 is SYGVNS. The CDR3 sequence is CASSDPTGVGETQYF. CDR3 in DNA: TGTGCCAGTAGTGACCCAACAGGTGTGGGGGAGACCCAGTACTTC.

A few counts support this clone. The V call is TRBV27, the J call TRBJ1-2; perhaps TRBD1 as D (6 bases). There are 17 residues in the CDR3. In germline, CDR1 is MNHEY, CDR2 SMNVEV (reference sequence). V gave up 8 bases and J gave up 10 bases, with 32 bases separating them. In nucleotides, the CDR3 is TGTGCCAGCGACCCCTCCAGCTGGGACACGGGGCCTGGAGACTACACCTTC. It translates to CASDPSSWDTGPGDYTF.

V usage is TRBV2 and J usage is TRBJ1-4, with TRBD1 matching over 9 bases. V was clipped by 4 bases and J by 8 bases; unmatched bases: 5. CDR3 length equals 14 residues. The germline gives CDR1 SNHLY, CDR2 FYNNEI. The CDR3 spells CASSVGQGNEKLFF. CDR3 nucleotides: TGTGCCAGCAGTGTCGGACAGGGGAACGAAAAACTGTTTTTT.

This chain uses TRBV5-1 with TRBJ2-7; D is possibly TRBD2 (7 bases). Trimming shortened V by 0 bases and J by 2 bases, and 15 bases separated the two germline ends. Germline CDR1 and CDR2: SGHRS and YFSETQ. The CDR3 contains 16 residues. The CDR3 DNA sequence: TGCGCCAGCAGCTTGGTTCGGGGGGCCCAAACCTACGAGCAGTACTTC. As protein: CASSLVRGAQTYEQYF. Variable domain in full (rest from reference TRBV5-1 and TRBJ2-7): KAGVTQTPRYLIKTRGQQVTLSCSPISGHRSVSWYQQTPGQGLQFLFEYFSETQRNKGNFPGRFSGRQFSNSRSEMNVSTLELGDSALYLCASSLVRGAQTYEQYFGPGTRLTVT.

This clone counts as medium-sized (0.01 to 0.1%). This chain joins TRBV6-2 or TRBV6-3 and TRBJ1-5; the D gene is possibly TRBD1 (6 bases). Trimming took off 4 bases at V and 6 bases at J, with 13 bases between the two ends. Germline V lookup: CDR1 MNHEY, CDR2 SVGEGT. This CDR3 is built from 14 residues. CDR3 nucleotides: TGTGCCAGCAGTTCAGGGGCGAACAGTCAGCCCCAGCATTTT. This sequence encodes CASSSGANSQPQHF.

The chain carries TRBV19 and TRBJ2-1; TRBD1 matches at 7 bases. Germline trimming cut 2 bases from V and 0 bases from J; bases unmatched to any gene: 4. In germline, CDR1 is LNHDA, CDR2 SQIVND (reference sequence). The CDR3 has 16 amino acids. This chain's CDR3 is CASSITAGGSYNEQFF. The CDR3 nucleotides are TGTGCCAGTAGTATAACCGCAGGGGGCTCCTACAATGAGCAGTTCTTC.

The CDR3 protein is CASSVLQGASNQPQHF. CDR3 DNA: TGTGCCAGTAGTGTCCTACAGGGGGCGAGCAATCAGCCCCAGCATTTT. This sequence joins TRBV28 and TRBJ1-5; TRBD1 matches 9 bases. Germline V gives CDR1 MDHEN, CDR2 SYDVKM. The CDR3 runs to 16 residues. The junction had 10 bases not matched to a gene; V was cut back by 9 bases and J by 1 base.

The V gene is TRBV5-1, the J gene TRBJ2-1; D unresolved. CDR3 size: 13 residues. Germline V lookup: CDR1 SGHRS, CDR2 YFSETQ. The V and J ends lost 1 base and 10 bases respectively, with 12 bases between them. The CDR3 DNA follows: TGCGCCAGCAGCTTGCACACCTCCGGGGAGCAGTTCTTC. As protein: CASSLHTSGEQFF.

V is TRBV19 and J is TRBJ1-2; the D gene is possibly TRBD1 (6 bases). Trimming stripped 1 base from V and 4 bases from J, with 13 bases between. CDR1 is LNHDA and CDR2 is SQIVND in the germline V gene (reference sequence). This CDR3 is 15 amino acids long. The CDR3 bases are TGTGCCAGTAGTATAGTGGCAGGGGAAGTCTATGGCTACACCTTC. This gives the protein CASSIVAGEVYGYTF.